This TCR beta chain was sequenced in a study of breast tumors, draining lymph nodes, adjacent tissues. TCRdb redid the calling of the multiplex PCR reads with MiXCR, one entry per CDR3 protein. The table lists 140,000 or so distinct CDR3 sequences, approximately 32% of them singletons. The CDR3 is made up of 11 amino acids. V was trimmed by 5 bases and J by 6 bases, leaving 8 bases between them. Per germline, CDR1 SGHDT and CDR2 YYEEEE. Many counts were recorded for this clonotype. The lymph nodes were axillary draining lymph nodes from breast cancer patients. The chain uses TRBV5-6 and TRBJ2-5; D is unresolved. The TCR originated in a female donor with breast cancer. Some clones in this sample may be carry-over from other donors' samples. The sample taken for sequencing was axillary lymph node tissue. The CDR3 bases are TGTGCCAGCAGTCTGATGAAGACCCAGTACTTC. Amino acids: CASSLMKTQYF.